A single sample gave rise to the 15 T cell receptor beta chains below, sequenced in a study of T cells in Graves' hyperthyroidism and ophthalmopathy. Researchers took RNA transcripts and amplified the TCR beta CDR3 regions from them. A first-round RT-PCR of the TCR CDR3 used the HTBI primer set. One entry per CDR3 protein results from TCRdb running MiXCR on the multiplex PCR reads. The profile shows some 530,000 distinct CDR3 sequences, around a fifth of them singletons. Material: blood. Source of these receptors: a woman between 65 and 79 years old with Graves' ophthalmopathy.

The CDR3, as DNA: TGCAGCGGGCAAGGACTAGGGTTGGAGCAGTACTTC. Encoded protein: CSGQGLGLEQYF. The gene calls are TRBV29-1 and TRBJ2-7; 7 nucleotides agree with TRBD2. CDR3 size: 12 residues. J was trimmed by 7 bases and V by 7 bases; bases with no gene match: 10. Germline loops: CDR1 SQVTM, CDR2 ANQGSEA.

There are a few counts of this clonotype. The chain recombines TRBV6-2 or TRBV6-3 with TRBJ2-2, with D tentatively TRBD2 (6 bases). V was clipped by 4 bases and J by 0 bases, with 18 bases between them. Germline CDR1 and CDR2: MNHEY and SVGEGT. The CDR3 is 18 amino acids. For the CDR3, the DNA is TGTGCCAGCAGTTTACGGTATAGCGGAGCCGCGAACACCGGGGAGCTGTTTTTT. This codes for CASSLRYSGAANTGELFF.

This clonotype turned up a few times. The chain has TRBV6-2 or TRBV6-3 and TRBJ1-4; TRBD1 aligns across 9 bases. V dropped 6 bases and J dropped 7; count of bases not matched to a gene: 12. The CDR3 contains 16 residues. Germline V gives CDR1 MNHEY, CDR2 SVGEGT. CDR3 loop: CASSSPGQGPAEKLFF. DNA for the CDR3: TGTGCCAGCAGCTCCCCGGGACAGGGACCGGCTGAAAAACTGTTTTTT.

This chain links TRBV19 with TRBJ2-7, with D possibly TRBD2 on 5 matching bases. Trimming left V 1 base short and J 3 bases short, with 13 bases between. Germline V lookup: CDR1 LNHDA, CDR2 SQIVND (reference sequence). This CDR3 is 15 amino acids long. In nucleotides, the CDR3 is TGTGCCAGTAGTATAGGAGGAGGTCCCGGCTACGAGCAGTACTTC. As protein: CASSIGGGPGYEQYF.

V usage is TRBV12-3 or TRBV12-4 and J usage is TRBJ1-2; D not certain. V shed 3 bases and J shed 8 bases, with 16 bases lying between them. This CDR3 is built from 14 residues. Here the CDR3 DNA reads TGTGCCAGCAGTTTTAGCGGCAAGTCGGGCGGCTACACCTTC. Protein sequence: CASSFSGKSGGYTF.

The chain carries TRBV19 and TRBJ1-5; D might be TRBD1 (6 bases). Germline V lookup: CDR1 LNHDA, CDR2 SQIVND (reference sequence). The CDR3 loop spans 18 amino acids. The ends were cut back, 7 bases at V and 2 bases at J, with 24 bases in the middle. CDR3 nucleotides: TGTGCCAGTAAGGTCGGTTTGGGGGGGCAGGGAGGCAATCAGCCCCAGCATTTT. Translating gives CASKVGLGGQGGNQPQHF.

On this clonotype: A much larger clone sits a single nucleotide away, making a read error possible. This chain links TRBV3-1 with TRBJ1-1, with D uncertain. Germline V lookup: CDR1 LGHDT, CDR2 YNNKEL (reference sequence). This CDR3 is 13 amino acids long. CDR3 in amino acids: CASSPPGNTEASF. CDR3 coding DNA: TGTGCCAGCAGTCCGCCTGGGAACACTGAAGCTTCCTTT. The full variable domain, in which reference TRBV3-1 and TRBJ1-1 provide the parts outside the CDR3, is DTAVSQTPKYLVTQMGNDKSIKCEQNLGHDTMYWYKQDSKKFLKIMFSYNNKELIINETVPNRFSPKSPDKAHLNLHINSLELGDSAVYFCASSPPGNTEASFGQGTRLTVV.

The gene calls are TRBV19 and TRBJ2-7; 8 bases match TRBD1. Per the germline V gene, CDR1 is LNHDA and CDR2 is SQIVND (reference sequence). This CDR3 region has 15 residues. Trimming took 5 bases from V and 3 from J; bases not matched to a gene: 9. CDR3 protein: CASSAPGGFIYEQYF. The CDR3 DNA reads as TGTGCCAGTAGTGCCCCAGGGGGCTTTATCTACGAGCAGTACTTC.

This clonotype was picked up a small number of times. CDR3 DNA sequence: TGTGCCAGCAGTTCACAGGGAGGCAATCAGCCCCAGCATTTT. This sequence encodes CASSSQGGNQPQHF. This chain uses TRBV19 with TRBJ1-5, with D possibly TRBD1 on 6 matching bases. The CDR3 covers 14 residues. CDR1 is LNHDA, CDR2 SQIVND, per germline (reference sequence). V was cut by 9 bases and J by 2 bases, with 14 bases left in between.

This clonotype has at least ten counts. V and J are TRBV12-3 or TRBV12-4 and TRBJ1-1; D gene ambiguous. The CDR3 contains 9 residues. V shed 6 bases and J shed 10 bases, with 6 bases lying between them. The CDR3 sequence: CASSQTAFF. The CDR3 DNA follows: TGTGCCAGCAGCCAGACAGCTTTCTTT.

A few counts support this clonotype. J is TRBJ2-1 and V is TRBV6-2 or TRBV6-3; D is ambiguous. Trimming stripped 4 bases from V and 0 bases from J, with 10 bases between. This CDR3 contains 15 residues. Germline V lookup: CDR1 MNHEY, CDR2 SVGEGT. The CDR3, as DNA: TGTGCCAGCAGTTCGGACCCTCGCTCCTACAATGAGCAGTTCTTC. Residues: CASSSDPRSYNEQFF.

Regarding this clonotype: Mismatch with germline at one junction end may stem from a read error. The rearrangement uses TRBV5-1 and TRBJ2-3; D may be TRBD1 or TRBD2 (5 bases each). The CDR3 totals 13 residues. Germline CDR1 is SGHRS and CDR2 is YFSETQ. This CDR3 is CVSSTGRTDTQYF. Here the CDR3 DNA reads TGCGTCAGCAGCACGGGACGCACAGATACGCAGTATTTT. Full variable domain (remainder filled in from reference TRBV5-1 and TRBJ2-3): KAGVTQTPRYLIKTRGQQVTLSCSPISGHRSVSWYQQTPGQGLQFLFEYFSETQRNKGNFPGRFSGRQFSNSRSEMNVSTLELGDSALYLCVSSTGRTDTQYFGPGTRLTVL.

J is TRBJ2-5 and V is TRBV7-2, with TRBD2 as a possible D gene (5 bases). V was pared by 1 base and J by 5 bases, with 14 bases between. CDR3 length: 15 residues. Germline CDR1 is SGHTA and CDR2 is FQGNSA. CDR3 in DNA: TGTGCCAGCAGCTTAGTGGTCGCTAGCCGTGAGACCCAGTACTTC. It codes for CASSLVVASRETQYF.

This clonotype was counted only a few times. This chain joins TRBV27 and TRBJ1-1; weak D call: TRBD1 (5 bases). Trimming removed 5 bases from V and 4 bases from J, with 20 bases in between. Germline CDR1 and CDR2: MNHEY and SMNVEV (reference sequence). The CDR3 sequence is 16 residues long. For the CDR3, the DNA is TGTGCCAGCAGTCTTGCTACCTGGGGCGTTGGCACTGAAGCTTTCTTT. Amino acids: CASSLATWGVGTEAFF.

For this clonotype: A junction end diverges from the germline sequence, so it may reflect a read error. The chain combines TRBV28 with TRBJ2-7, with 11 bases lining up with TRBD1. Germline V gene data show CDR1 as MDHEN and CDR2 as SYDVKM. The CDR3 spans 15 residues. For the CDR3, the DNA is TGTGCCGGCAGTCCCCCGGGACAGGGGGGCTACGAGCAGTACTTC. Translating gives CAGSPPGQGGYEQYF.